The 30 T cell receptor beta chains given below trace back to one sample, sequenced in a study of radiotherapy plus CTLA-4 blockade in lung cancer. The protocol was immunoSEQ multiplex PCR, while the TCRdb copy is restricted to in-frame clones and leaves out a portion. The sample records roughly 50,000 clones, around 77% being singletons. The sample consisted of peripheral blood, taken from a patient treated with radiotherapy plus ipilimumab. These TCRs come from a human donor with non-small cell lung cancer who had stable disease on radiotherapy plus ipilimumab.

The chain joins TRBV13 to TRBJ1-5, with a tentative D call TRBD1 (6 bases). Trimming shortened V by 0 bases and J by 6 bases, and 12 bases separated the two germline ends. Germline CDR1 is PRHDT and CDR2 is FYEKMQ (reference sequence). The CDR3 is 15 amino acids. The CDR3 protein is CASSLGRGQSQPQHF. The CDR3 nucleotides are TGTGCCAGCAGCTTAGGGCGGGGGCAAAGTCAGCCCCAGCATTTT.

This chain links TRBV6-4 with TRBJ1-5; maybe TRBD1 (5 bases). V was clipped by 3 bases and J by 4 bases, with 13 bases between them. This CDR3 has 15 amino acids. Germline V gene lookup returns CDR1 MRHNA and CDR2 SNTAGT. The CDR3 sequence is CASSESGGGNQPQHF. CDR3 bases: TGTGCCAGCAGTGAATCGGGGGGAGGTAATCAGCCCCAGCATTTT.

The chain's CDR3 is CASSPPTAGRGYEQYF. In DNA, the CDR3 is TGTGCCAGTAGTCCACCGACTGCGGGCCGCGGGTACGAGCAGTACTTC. The V gene is TRBV19, the J gene TRBJ2-7; D might be TRBD2 (5 bases). The germline V and J ends were trimmed by 5 bases and 4 bases, with 21 bases remaining between them. CDR1 is LNHDA, CDR2 SQIVND, per germline (reference sequence). The CDR3 spans 16 residues.

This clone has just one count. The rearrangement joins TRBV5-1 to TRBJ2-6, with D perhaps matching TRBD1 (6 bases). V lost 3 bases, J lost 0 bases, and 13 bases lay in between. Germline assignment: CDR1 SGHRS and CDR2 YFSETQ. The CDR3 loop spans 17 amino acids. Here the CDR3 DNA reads TGCGCCAGCAGCTGGAGGCAGGGGAGCTCTGGGGCCAACGTCCTGACTTTC. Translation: CASSWRQGSSGANVLTF. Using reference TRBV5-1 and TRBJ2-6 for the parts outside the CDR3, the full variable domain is KAGVTQTPRYLIKTRGQQVTLSCSPISGHRSVSWYQQTPGQGLQFLFEYFSETQRNKGNFPGRFSGRQFSNSRSEMNVSTLELGDSALYLCASSWRQGSSGANVLTFGAGSRLTVL.

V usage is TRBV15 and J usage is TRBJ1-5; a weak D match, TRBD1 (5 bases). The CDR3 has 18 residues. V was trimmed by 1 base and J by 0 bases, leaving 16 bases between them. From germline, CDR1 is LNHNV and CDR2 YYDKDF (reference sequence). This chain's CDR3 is CATSRGGDGGPSNQPQHF. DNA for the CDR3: TGTGCCACCAGCAGAGGGGGGGACGGCGGTCCTAGCAATCAGCCCCAGCATTTT.

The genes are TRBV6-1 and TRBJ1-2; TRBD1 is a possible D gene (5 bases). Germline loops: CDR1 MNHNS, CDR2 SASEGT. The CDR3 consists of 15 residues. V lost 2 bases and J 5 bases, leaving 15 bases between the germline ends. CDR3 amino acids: CASSEWEGTVYGYTF. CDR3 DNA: TGTGCCAGCAGTGAATGGGAGGGGACGGTTTATGGCTACACCTTC.

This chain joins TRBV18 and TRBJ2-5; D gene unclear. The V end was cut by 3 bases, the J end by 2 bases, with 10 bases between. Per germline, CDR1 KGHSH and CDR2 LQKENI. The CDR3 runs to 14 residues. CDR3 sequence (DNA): TGTGCCAGCTCACCTCCCATGGGTCAAGAGACCCAGTACTTC. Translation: CASSPPMGQETQYF.

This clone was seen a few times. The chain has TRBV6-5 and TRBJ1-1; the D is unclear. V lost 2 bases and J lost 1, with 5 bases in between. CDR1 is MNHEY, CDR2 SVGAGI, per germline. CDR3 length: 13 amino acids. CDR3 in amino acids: CASSYGRNTEAFF. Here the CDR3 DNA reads TGTGCCAGCAGTTACGGCCGGAACACTGAAGCTTTCTTT.

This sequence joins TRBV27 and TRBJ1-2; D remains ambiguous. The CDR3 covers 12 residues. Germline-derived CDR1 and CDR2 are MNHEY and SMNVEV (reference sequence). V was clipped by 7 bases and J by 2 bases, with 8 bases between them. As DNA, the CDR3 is TGTGCCAGCATGGACCTAAACTATGGCTACACCTTC. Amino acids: CASMDLNYGYTF.

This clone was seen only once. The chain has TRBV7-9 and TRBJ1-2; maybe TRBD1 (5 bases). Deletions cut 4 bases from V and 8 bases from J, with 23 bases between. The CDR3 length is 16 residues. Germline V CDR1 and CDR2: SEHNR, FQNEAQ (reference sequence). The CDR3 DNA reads TGTGCCAGCAGCTCCGATGACAGTGGCCTTCTCAGGGGCTACACCTTC. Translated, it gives CASSSDDSGLLRGYTF.

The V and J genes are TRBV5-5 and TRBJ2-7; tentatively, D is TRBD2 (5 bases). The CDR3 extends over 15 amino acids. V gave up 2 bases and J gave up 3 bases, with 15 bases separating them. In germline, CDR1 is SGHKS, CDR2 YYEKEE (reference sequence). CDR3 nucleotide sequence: TGTGCCAGCAGCTTAAGTTCCGGGAAAATCTACGAGCAGTACTTC. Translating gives CASSLSSGKIYEQYF.

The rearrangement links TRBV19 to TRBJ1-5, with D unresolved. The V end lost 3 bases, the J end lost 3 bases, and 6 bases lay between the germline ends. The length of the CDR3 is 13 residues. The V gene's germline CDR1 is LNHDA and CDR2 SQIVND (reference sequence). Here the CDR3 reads CASSIQFNQPQHF. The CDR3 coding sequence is TGTGCCAGTAGTATTCAGTTCAATCAGCCCCAGCATTTT.

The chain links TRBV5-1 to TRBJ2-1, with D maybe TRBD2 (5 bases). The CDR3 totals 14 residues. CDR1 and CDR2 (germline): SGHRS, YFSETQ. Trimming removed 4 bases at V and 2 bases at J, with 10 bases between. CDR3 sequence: CASSTGNPYNEQFF. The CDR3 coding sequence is TGCGCCAGCAGCACCGGGAACCCCTACAATGAGCAGTTCTTC.

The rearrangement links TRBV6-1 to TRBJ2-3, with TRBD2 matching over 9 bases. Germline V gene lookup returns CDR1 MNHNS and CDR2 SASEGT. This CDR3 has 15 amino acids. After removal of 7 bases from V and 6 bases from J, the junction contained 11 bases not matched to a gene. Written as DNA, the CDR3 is TGTGCCAGCACCTCCTTCGCGGGGGGGCCCGATACGCAGTATTTT. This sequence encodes CASTSFAGGPDTQYF.

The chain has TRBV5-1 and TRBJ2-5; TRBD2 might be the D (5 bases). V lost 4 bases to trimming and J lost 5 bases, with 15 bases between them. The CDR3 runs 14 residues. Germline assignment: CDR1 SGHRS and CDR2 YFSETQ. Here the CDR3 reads CASSAGLGWETQYF. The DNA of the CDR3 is TGCGCCAGCAGCGCCGGACTCGGGTGGGAGACCCAGTACTTC.

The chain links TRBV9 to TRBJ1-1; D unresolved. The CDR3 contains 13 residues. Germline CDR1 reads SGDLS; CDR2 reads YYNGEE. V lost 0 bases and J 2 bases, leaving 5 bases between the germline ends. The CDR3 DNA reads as TGTGCCAGCAGCGTAGGGCGAAACACTGAAGCTTTCTTT. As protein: CASSVGRNTEAFF.

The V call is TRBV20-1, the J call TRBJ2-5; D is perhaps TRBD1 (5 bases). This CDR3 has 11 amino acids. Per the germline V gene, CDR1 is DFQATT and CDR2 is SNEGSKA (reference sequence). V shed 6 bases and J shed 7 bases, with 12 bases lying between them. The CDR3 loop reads CSARPQGTQYF. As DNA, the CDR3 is TGCAGTGCCCGGCCGCAGGGGACCCAGTACTTC.

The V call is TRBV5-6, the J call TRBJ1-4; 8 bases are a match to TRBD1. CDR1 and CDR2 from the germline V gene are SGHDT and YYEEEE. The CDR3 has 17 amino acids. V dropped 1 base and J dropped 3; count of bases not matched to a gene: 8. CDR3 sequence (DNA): TGTGCCAGCAGCTTGTTAGGACAGGGTCTACCTAATGAAAAACTGTTTTTT. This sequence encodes CASSLLGQGLPNEKLFF.

DNA of the CDR3: TGTGCCAGCAGCGACGACAGGGGGGTGTGGGGTGAAGCTTTCTTT. This codes for CASSDDRGVWGEAFF. This chain links TRBV14 with TRBJ1-1, with 9 bases that match TRBD1. V was clipped by 5 bases and J by 7 bases; unmatched bases: 11. Germline V gives CDR1 SGHDN, CDR2 FVKESK. CDR3 length: 15 amino acids.

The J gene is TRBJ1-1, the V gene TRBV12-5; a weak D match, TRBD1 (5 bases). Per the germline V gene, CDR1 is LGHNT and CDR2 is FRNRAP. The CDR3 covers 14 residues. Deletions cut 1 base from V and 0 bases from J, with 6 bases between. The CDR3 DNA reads TGTGCTAGTGGTTTGGGACAGATGAACACTGAAGCTTTCTTT. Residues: CASGLGQMNTEAFF.

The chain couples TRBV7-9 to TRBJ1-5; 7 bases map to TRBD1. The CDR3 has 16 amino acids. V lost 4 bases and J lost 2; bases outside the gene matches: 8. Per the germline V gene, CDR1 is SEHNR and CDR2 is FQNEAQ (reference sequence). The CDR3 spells CASSSLDRAGNQPQHF. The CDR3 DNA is TGTGCCAGCAGCTCATTAGACAGGGCAGGCAATCAGCCCCAGCATTTT.

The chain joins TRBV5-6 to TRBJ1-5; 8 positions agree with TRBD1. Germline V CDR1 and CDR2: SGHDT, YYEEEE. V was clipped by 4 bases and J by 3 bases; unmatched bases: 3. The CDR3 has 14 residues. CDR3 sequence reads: CASSRQGPNQPQHF. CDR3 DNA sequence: TGTGCCAGCAGCCGACAGGGGCCCAATCAGCCCCAGCATTTT.

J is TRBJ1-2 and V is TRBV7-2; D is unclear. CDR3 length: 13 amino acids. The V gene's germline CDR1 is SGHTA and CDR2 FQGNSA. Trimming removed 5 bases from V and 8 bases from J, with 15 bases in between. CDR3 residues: CASSPSGPVGYTF. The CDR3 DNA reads TGTGCCAGCAGCCCCAGCGGTCCGGTCGGCTACACCTTC.

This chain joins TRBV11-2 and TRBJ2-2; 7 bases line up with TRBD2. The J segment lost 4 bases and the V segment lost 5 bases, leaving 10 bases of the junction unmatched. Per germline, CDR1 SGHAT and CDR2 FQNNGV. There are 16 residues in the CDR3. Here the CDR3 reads CASSPGPGGSTGELFF. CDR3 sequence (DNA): TGTGCCAGCAGCCCGGGGCCCGGGGGGAGCACCGGGGAGCTGTTTTTT.

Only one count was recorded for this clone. The CDR3: CASSLSWSGTEAFF. The CDR3 nucleotides read TGTGCCAGCAGTTTATCGTGGTCGGGCACTGAAGCTTTCTTT. The rearrangement links TRBV27 to TRBJ1-1, with D uncertain. There are 14 residues in the CDR3. In germline, CDR1 is MNHEY, CDR2 SMNVEV (reference sequence). Between the trimmed V and J ends, which lost 0 bases and 4 bases, there was a span of 9 bases.

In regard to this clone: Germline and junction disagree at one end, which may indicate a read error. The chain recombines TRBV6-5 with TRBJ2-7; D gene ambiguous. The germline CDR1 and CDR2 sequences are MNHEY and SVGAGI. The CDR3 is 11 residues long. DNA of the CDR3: TGTGCCAGCAGTCACTCCTACGAGCAGTACTTC. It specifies CASSHSYEQYF.

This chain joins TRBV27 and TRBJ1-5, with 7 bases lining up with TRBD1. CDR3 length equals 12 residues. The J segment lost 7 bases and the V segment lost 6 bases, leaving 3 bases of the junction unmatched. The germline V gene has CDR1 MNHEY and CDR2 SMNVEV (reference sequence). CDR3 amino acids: CASRTGRQPQHF. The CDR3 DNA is TGTGCCAGCAGGACAGGGAGGCAGCCCCAGCATTTT.

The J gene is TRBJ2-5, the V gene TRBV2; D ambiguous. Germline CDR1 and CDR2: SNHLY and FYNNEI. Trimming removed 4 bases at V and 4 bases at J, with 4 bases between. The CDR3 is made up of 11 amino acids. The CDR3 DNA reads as TGTGCCAGCAGTGGGCCAGAGACCCAGTACTTC. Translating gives CASSGPETQYF. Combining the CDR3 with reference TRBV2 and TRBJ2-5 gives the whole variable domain EPEVTQTPSHQVTQMGQEVILRCVPISNHLYFYWYRQILGQKVEFLVSFYNNEISEKSEIFDDQFSVERPDGSNFTLKIRSTKLEDSAMYFCASSGPETQYFGPGTRLLVL.

In DNA, the CDR3 is TGTGCCAGCAGCGTAGGGGACAGGAGGAACACCGGGGAGCTGTTTTTT. It yields the protein CASSVGDRRNTGELFF. This chain uses TRBV9 with TRBJ2-2, with 8 bases identical to TRBD1. V dropped 0 bases and J dropped 1; count of bases not matched to a gene: 2. The germline V gene has CDR1 SGDLS and CDR2 YYNGEE. The length of the CDR3 is 16 residues.

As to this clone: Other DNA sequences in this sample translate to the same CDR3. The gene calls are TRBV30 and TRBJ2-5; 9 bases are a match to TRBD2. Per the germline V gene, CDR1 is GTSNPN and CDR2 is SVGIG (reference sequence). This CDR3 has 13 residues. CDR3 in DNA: TGTGCTGGGAGCGGGGGGCCTCAAGAGACCCAGTACTTC. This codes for CAGSGGPQETQYF.